The 4 T cell receptor beta chains given below trace back to one sample, sequenced in a study of blood T cell repertoires in COVID-19. Produced via immunoSEQ multiplex PCR; TCRdb's table is partial and in-frame only. The sample consists of roughly 43,000 clones, under 90% of them appearing once. Sequences were obtained from peripheral blood. Every receptor here comes from a woman in her sixties or seventies with acute or convalescent COVID-19.

The V call is TRBV28, the J call TRBJ1-2, with TRBD1 identical over 7 bases. The V and J ends lost 5 bases and 4 bases, in that order; junction bases with no gene match: 10. The germline CDR1 and CDR2 sequences are MDHEN and SYDVKM. The CDR3 spans 15 residues. The CDR3 region has the DNA TGTGCCAGCAGTCCACAGGGGCCTTCGGGCTATGGCTACACCTTC. This gives the protein CASSPQGPSGYGYTF.

In its sample, this clone was seen a few times. The rearrangement uses TRBV5-6 and TRBJ1-1; no clear D gene. Trimming stripped 6 bases from V and 2 bases from J, with 14 bases between. CDR3 size: 14 residues. CDR1 is SGHDT, CDR2 YYEEEE, per germline. The CDR3: CASTRWGDNTEAFF. The CDR3 bases are TGTGCCAGCACTCGGTGGGGAGATAACACTGAAGCTTTCTTT.

This clone was seen more than once but under ten times. The J gene is TRBJ1-1, the V gene TRBV5-1; 11 bases map to TRBD1. CDR3 size: 16 residues. Germline V gives CDR1 SGHRS, CDR2 YFSETQ. V was pared by 4 bases and J by 0 bases, with 5 bases of the junction left unmatched. CDR3 in DNA: TGCGCCAGCAGCCCCCAGGACAGGGGGCTGAACACTGAAGCTTTCTTT. This gives the protein CASSPQDRGLNTEAFF.

V usage is TRBV19 and J usage is TRBJ2-5; TRBD2 aligns across 11 bases. The ends lost 2 bases at V and 7 bases at J; junction bases unmatched: 3. Germline CDR1 is LNHDA and CDR2 is SQIVND (reference sequence). This CDR3 has 14 amino acids. CDR3 in DNA: TGTGCCAGTAGTATATTAGCGGGAGGGGGGACCCAGTACTTC. Translation: CASSILAGGGTQYF.